The next 14 T cell receptor beta chains were all read from a single sample in a study of T cell repertoires in cytomegalovirus infection. TCRdb redid the calling of the reads with MiXCR, one entry per CDR3 protein. The data show approximately 260,000 distinct CDR3 sequences, over 15% seen once. The material sequenced was CD8+ T cells from PBMCs. Every receptor here comes from a human donor in good health (CMV status not recorded). Some clones in this sample may be carry-over from other donors' samples.

V and J are TRBV7-9 and TRBJ2-3, with TRBD1 matching 9 bases. Germline CDR1 is SEHNR and CDR2 is FQNEAQ (reference sequence). Trimming took 4 bases from V and 2 from J; bases not matched to a gene: 7. The CDR3 covers 16 residues. The CDR3 DNA follows: TGTGCCAGCAGCTCCGGACAGGGGCCATTCACAGATACGCAGTATTTT. It encodes CASSSGQGPFTDTQYF.

This clonotype came up a few times. The CDR3 protein is CASSFSWTSGETQYF. The CDR3 nucleotides read TGTGCCAGCAGTTTTTCGTGGACTAGCGGGGAGACCCAGTACTTC. This rearrangement joins TRBV27 to TRBJ2-5, with 11 bases that match TRBD2. V dropped 3 bases and J dropped 5; count of bases not matched to a gene: 5. Germline CDR1 is MNHEY and CDR2 is SMNVEV (reference sequence). This CDR3 has 15 amino acids.

This clonotype has at least ten counts. The chain combines TRBV20-1 with TRBJ1-5; D is ambiguous. V lost 0 bases, J lost 3 bases, and 9 bases lay in between. CDR1 DFQATT and CDR2 SNEGSKA come from the germline V gene (reference sequence). The CDR3 has 14 amino acids. The CDR3 protein is CSARESGVNQPQHF. The CDR3 bases are TGCAGTGCTAGAGAGTCAGGCGTCAATCAGCCCCAGCATTTT.

This chain links TRBV20-1 with TRBJ2-5; a weak D match, TRBD1 (6 bases). The germline CDR1 and CDR2 sequences are DFQATT and SNEGSKA (reference sequence). V was pared by 3 bases and J by 1 base, with 12 bases between. The length of the CDR3 is 14 residues. Written as DNA, the CDR3 is TGCAGTGCTAGGAACAGGGCGGTCCAAGAGACCCAGTACTTC. Protein product: CSARNRAVQETQYF.

This clonotype has more than one count but fewer than ten. The V gene is TRBV19, the J gene TRBJ2-2; tentatively, D is TRBD2 (5 bases). V shed 6 bases and J shed 7 bases, with 15 bases lying between them. Germline V gene lookup returns CDR1 LNHDA and CDR2 SQIVND (reference sequence). There are 14 residues in the CDR3. CDR3 loop: CASSILDVDGELFF. In DNA form, the CDR3 reads TGTGCCAGTAGCATACTAGATGTCGACGGGGAGCTGTTTTTT.

The chain combines TRBV27 with TRBJ2-6; D is unresolved. Germline lookup yields CDR1 MNHEY and CDR2 SMNVEV (reference sequence). Trimming cost V 5 bases and J 1 base, with 9 bases left between them. CDR3 length: 15 residues. CDR3 residues: CASSPGSSGANVLTF. CDR3 nucleotide sequence: TGTGCCAGCAGTCCCGGGTCATCTGGGGCCAACGTCCTGACTTTC.

The chain carries TRBV5-1 and TRBJ2-7, with 8 nucleotides matching TRBD1. After removal of 5 bases from V and 3 bases from J, the junction contained 7 bases not matched to a gene. Germline CDR1 and CDR2: SGHRS and YFSETQ. The CDR3 is 14 residues long. The CDR3 is CASRPGQGFYEQYF. CDR3 DNA sequence: TGCGCCAGCAGACCCGGACAGGGTTTCTACGAGCAGTACTTC.

The chain links TRBV2 to TRBJ1-1, with D possibly being TRBD1 (5 bases). This CDR3 comprises 16 residues. Per the germline V gene, CDR1 is SNHLY and CDR2 is FYNNEI. V lost 3 bases and J 0 bases, leaving 14 bases between the germline ends. The CDR3: CASSERGRPMNTEAFF. CDR3 bases: TGTGCCAGCAGTGAGAGGGGCAGGCCCATGAACACTGAAGCTTTCTTT.

This clonotype was seen repeatedly, ten times or more. The chain carries TRBV7-2 and TRBJ1-1; the match to TRBD1 covers 11 bases. The CDR3 loop spans 16 amino acids. Looked up from germline, CDR1 is SGHTA and CDR2 is FQGNSA. Unmatched junction bases numbered 6, after V lost 2 bases and J lost 4 bases. The CDR3 region has the DNA TGTGCCAGCAGCTTACAGGACAGGGGGCCAATCACTGAAGCTTTCTTT. The encoded protein is CASSLQDRGPITEAFF.

This clonotype has ten or more counts. V and J are TRBV5-6 and TRBJ1-1; D gene uncertain. The CDR3 sequence is 16 residues long. The V end was cut by 1 base, the J end by 2 bases, with 15 bases between. In germline, CDR1 is SGHDT, CDR2 YYEEEE. CDR3 residues: CASSLRRVTLNTEAFF. The CDR3 bases are TGTGCCAGCAGCTTGAGAAGGGTCACTCTCAACACTGAAGCTTTCTTT.

This chain uses TRBV12-3 or TRBV12-4 with TRBJ2-2; 10 bases line up with TRBD1. CDR3 size: 14 residues. The ends lost 9 bases at V and 5 bases at J; junction bases unmatched: 6. CDR3 protein: CASSGTGVTGELFF. The CDR3 DNA reads TGTGCCAGTTCCGGGACAGGGGTAACCGGGGAGCTGTTTTTT.

This clonotype turned up a few times. V and J are TRBV7-9 and TRBJ2-1, with D possibly TRBD1 on 5 matching bases. The germline V gene encodes CDR1 SEHNR and CDR2 FQNEAQ (reference sequence). This CDR3 comprises 16 residues. V was clipped by 5 bases and J by 0 bases, with 14 bases between them. The DNA for the CDR3 is TGTGCCAGCAGCCCCCGCGACAGAGTCTCCTACAATGAGCAGTTCTTC. Its protein product is CASSPRDRVSYNEQFF.

This clonotype came up a few times. The chain couples TRBV27 to TRBJ2-7; D ambiguous. With 9 bases removed from V and 2 bases from J, the gap between germline ends came to 11 bases. The CDR3 is 12 amino acids. CDR1 is MNHEY and CDR2 is SMNVEV in the germline V gene (reference sequence). DNA of the CDR3: TGTGCCAGTGGATCTTGGGCCTACGAGCAGTACTTC. Amino acid sequence: CASGSWAYEQYF.

The J gene is TRBJ2-1, the V gene TRBV5-1; 9 bases are a match to TRBD2. Germline V gene lookup returns CDR1 SGHRS and CDR2 YFSETQ. The V segment lost 0 bases and the J segment 5 bases; nucleotides outside the gene matches: 9. The CDR3 extends over 17 amino acids. CDR3 bases: TGCGCCAGCAGCTTGGGTCTAGCGGGGAACCGAGACAATGAGCAGTTCTTC. This codes for CASSLGLAGNRDNEQFF. Together with reference TRBV5-1 and TRBJ2-1, the CDR3 gives the full variable domain: KAGVTQTPRYLIKTRGQQVTLSCSPISGHRSVSWYQQTPGQGLQFLFEYFSETQRNKGNFPGRFSGRQFSNSRSEMNVSTLELGDSALYLCASSLGLAGNRDNEQFFGPGTRLTVL.